This TCR beta chain was sequenced for a study of OX40 agonist ivuxolimab in advanced cancers. About the research overall: The patients got ivuxolimab, which is an agonistic anti-OX40 (CD134) antibody. Cancers in dose escalation were hepatocellular, melanoma, renal cell and head and neck.

Blood samples were obtained at baseline, cycle 4 day 1, and cycle 7 day 1. This clone has just a few counts. Data came from immunoSEQ multiplex PCR; TCRdb stores just in-frame clones and leaves some out. The sample records 70,000 or so clones, 84% being singletons. In germline, CDR1 is KGHSH, CDR2 LQKENI. Trimming stripped 3 bases from V and 4 bases from J, with 8 bases between. The CDR3 sequence is 13 residues long. The material sequenced was CD4+ or CD8+ T cells sorted from blood, taken in a trial of the OX40 agonist ivuxolimab. The chain employs TRBV18 and TRBJ2-3; weak D call: TRBD2 (6 bases). This TCR was sampled from an adult with an advanced solid tumor such as melanoma, head and neck, liver or kidney cancer. For the CDR3, the DNA is TGTGCCAGCTCACCCCCGGGGGCAGATACGCAGTATTTT. Protein product: CASSPPGADTQYF.